One and the same sample provided the 20 T cell receptor beta chains below, sequenced in a study of blood T cells in healthy people across ages. Primers used in a second PCR of roughly 6 to 11 cycles were a sample-barcoded 5' primer and a J-beta primer mix. TCRdb processed the 5' RACE reads anew with MiXCR; each CDR3 protein has one entry. Altogether about 620,000 distinct CDR3 sequences are present, about 21% being singletons, with the ten largest covering roughly 3.6%. The sequencing sample was made of blood. Source of these receptors: a man between 65 and 85 years old in good health.

This rearrangement joins TRBV4-3 to TRBJ2-1; 10 bases align to TRBD2. V was clipped by 4 bases and J by 5 bases; unmatched bases: 11. The CDR3 is 17 amino acids. Germline values: CDR1 LGHNA, CDR2 YSLEER. CDR3 DNA sequence: TGCGCCAGCAGCCGGTGGCTTGGAGCGGGAGGGGACAATGAGCAGTTCTTC. This sequence encodes CASSRWLGAGGDNEQFF.

This clonotype was seen a handful of times. The V gene is TRBV4-1, the J gene TRBJ2-3; TRBD2 might be the D (7 bases). Germline CDR1 and CDR2: MGHRA and YSYEKL. The CDR3 totals 16 residues. V dropped 0 bases and J dropped 6 bases, with 16 bases sitting between them. Here the CDR3 DNA reads TGCGCCAGCAGCCAAGATGCCAGCGGGACACCGGATACGCAGTATTTT. Translated: CASSQDASGTPDTQYF.

This clonotype was recorded a few times. This sequence joins TRBV6-2 or TRBV6-3 and TRBJ2-3; 7 bases match TRBD2. The CDR3 sequence is 17 residues long. Losses at the gene ends were 2 bases for V and 2 bases for J; bases not matched to a gene: 10. The germline CDR1 and CDR2 sequences are MNHEY and SVGEGT. This CDR3 reads CASSYLADLRHTDTQYF. DNA for the CDR3: TGTGCCAGCAGTTACCTAGCGGACCTTAGACACACAGATACGCAGTATTTT.

This clonotype occurred a few times. The rearrangement links TRBV20-1 to TRBJ1-4, with a weak D call TRBD1 (5 bases). Per the germline V gene, CDR1 is DFQATT and CDR2 is SNEGSKA (reference sequence). The CDR3 is made up of 12 amino acids. Trimming removed 5 bases at V and 8 bases at J, with 12 bases between. CDR3 in DNA: TGCAGTGCTTGGCAGGGTGGCGAAAAACTGTTTTTT. This codes for CSAWQGGEKLFF.

This clonotype turned up a few times. This chain connects TRBV18 to TRBJ2-5; 7 nucleotides align to TRBD2. The J call may not be correct, given that the DNA end is closer to TRBJ2-1. Germline V gives CDR1 KGHSH, CDR2 LQKENI. This CDR3 contains 17 residues. The CDR3 region has the DNA TGTGCCAGCTCACCACAAGGCGCTCGCGGGAGCTACAATGAGCAGTTCTTC. This translates into CASSPQGARGSYNEQFF.

This clonotype was counted a few times. This chain links TRBV11-2 with TRBJ2-1; D perhaps matches TRBD2 (6 bases). Germline loops: CDR1 SGHAT, CDR2 FQNNGV. The germline V and J ends were trimmed by 1 base and 0 bases, with 16 bases remaining between them. CDR3 size: 18 residues. The CDR3 DNA sequence: TGTGCCAGCAGCTTAGGACTCGGGATCGGGAGCTCCTACAATGAGCAGTTCTTC. Protein: CASSLGLGIGSSYNEQFF. Looking up the rest from reference TRBV11-2 and TRBJ2-1 gives the full variable domain: EAGVAQSPRYKIIEKRQSVAFWCNPISGHATLYWYQQILGQGPKLLIQFQNNGVVDDSQLPKDRFSAERLKGVDSTLKIQPAKLEDSAVYLCASSLGLGIGSSYNEQFFGPGTRLTVL.

About this clonotype: One end of the junction does not line up with germline, which may come from a read error. The chain carries TRBV20-1 and TRBJ1-2, with 7 bases identical to TRBD1. This CDR3 contains 11 residues. Germline V gene data show CDR1 as DFQATT and CDR2 as SNEGSKA (reference sequence). Written as DNA, the CDR3 is TGCAGTGCTGGACAGGTGACTGCCTACACTTTC. This encodes CSAGQVTAYTF.

The chain uses TRBV10-3 and TRBJ2-3; unclear D gene. Germline-derived CDR1 and CDR2 are ENHRY and SYGVKD. The CDR3 length is 12 residues. Trimming took off 4 bases at V and 2 bases at J, with 4 bases between the two ends. CDR3 region: CAISGDTDTQYF. CDR3 in DNA: TGTGCCATCAGTGGAGACACAGATACGCAGTATTTT.

The rearrangement uses TRBV5-1 and TRBJ2-1; 12 nucleotides line up with TRBD2. CDR1 is SGHRS, CDR2 YFSETQ, per germline. The trim removed 4 bases at V and 4 bases at J, leaving 6 bases unmatched. The CDR3 is made up of 16 amino acids. The CDR3: CASSVRTSGIYNEQFF. As DNA, the CDR3 is TGCGCCAGCAGCGTTCGGACTAGCGGGATTTACAATGAGCAGTTCTTC.

This clonotype was counted ten times or more. The chain uses TRBV2 and TRBJ2-6; TRBD1 or TRBD2 may be the D gene (5 bases each). The CDR3 sequence is 15 residues long. Trimming stripped 2 bases from V and 2 bases from J, with 7 bases between. CDR1 is SNHLY, CDR2 FYNNEI, per germline. The DNA of the CDR3 is TGTGCCAGCAGTGAACAGGGAGCTGGGGCCAACGTCCTGACTTTC. Protein sequence: CASSEQGAGANVLTF.

This clonotype was seen ten or more times. J is TRBJ1-5 and V is TRBV20-1; the D gene is possibly TRBD1 (5 bases). From germline, CDR1 is DFQATT and CDR2 SNEGSKA (reference sequence). V was pared by 3 bases and J by 2 bases, with 11 bases between. The CDR3 sequence is 14 residues long. The CDR3: CSASAGAGNQPQHF. The DNA for the CDR3 is TGCAGTGCTAGTGCCGGGGCGGGCAATCAGCCCCAGCATTTT.

This clonotype showed up just a few times. V is TRBV3-1 and J is TRBJ1-3; 7 nucleotides match TRBD1. The germline V gene encodes CDR1 LGHDT and CDR2 YNNKEL (reference sequence). V shed 1 base, J shed 8 bases, and the junction held 17 bases outside the gene matches. This CDR3 has 18 amino acids. CDR3 residues: CASSQVGAPTGYMDTIYF. CDR3 DNA sequence: TGTGCCAGCAGCCAAGTAGGGGCTCCGACAGGGTATATGGACACCATATATTTT.

The rearrangement uses TRBV3-1 and TRBJ2-7; the D gene is possibly TRBD2 (5 bases). Trimming took off 4 bases at V and 2 bases at J, with 15 bases between the two ends. Germline CDR1 and CDR2: LGHDT and YNNKEL (reference sequence). CDR3 size: 15 residues. The CDR3 DNA sequence: TGTGCCAGCAGCCCCCTAATGGGAGTAGCCTACGAGCAGTACTTC. Its protein product is CASSPLMGVAYEQYF.

The chain couples TRBV3-1 to TRBJ2-3, with 7 bases matching TRBD2. The germline CDR1 and CDR2 sequences are LGHDT and YNNKEL (reference sequence). V shed 2 bases and J 7 bases; nucleotides not matched to a gene: 6. The CDR3 is made up of 14 amino acids. CDR3 nucleotides: TGTGCCAGCAGCCAATCGGGAGGTTCAAATACGCAGTATTTT. Protein sequence: CASSQSGGSNTQYF.

This clonotype occurred many times. The chain carries TRBV29-1 and TRBJ2-5; 9 bases line up with TRBD1. This CDR3 is 15 amino acids long. V lost 5 bases to trimming and J lost 5 bases; unmatched junction nucleotides: 12. Germline V gives CDR1 SQVTM, CDR2 ANQGSEA. The DNA of the CDR3 is TGCAGCGTTAGAATTCCGGGACAGGGCCCGGAGACCCAGTACTTC. Protein sequence: CSVRIPGQGPETQYF.

Points on this clonotype: One junction end does not reproduce the germline sequence, and a read error may be involved. V and J are TRBV10-2 and TRBJ2-7; D may be TRBD2 (5 bases). The germline CDR1 and CDR2 sequences are WSHSY and SAAADI. CDR3 length: 12 amino acids. The CDR3 loop reads CASGDYPYEQYF. DNA of the CDR3: TGCGCCAGCGGTGACTACCCCTACGAGCAGTACTTC.

CDR3 in amino acids: CSAAPGGETQYF. The CDR3 DNA reads TGCAGTGCCGCCCCCGGTGGGGAGACCCAGTACTTC. The rearrangement links TRBV20-1 to TRBJ2-5; unclear D gene. Germline CDR1 and CDR2: DFQATT and SNEGSKA (reference sequence). The V end lost 6 bases, the J end lost 5 bases, and 13 bases lay between the germline ends. The CDR3 extends over 12 amino acids.

The gene calls are TRBV28 and TRBJ2-4, with D possibly being TRBD1 or TRBD2 (5 bases each). Germline values: CDR1 MDHEN, CDR2 SYDVKM. With 6 bases removed from V and 3 bases from J, the gap between germline ends came to 12 bases. The CDR3 length is 14 residues. The CDR3 DNA is TGTGCCAGCAGCCCGAGGGGTGACAAAAACATTCAGTACTTC. This sequence encodes CASSPRGDKNIQYF.

This clonotype was seen a handful of times. The rearrangement links TRBV3-1 to TRBJ2-5; 9 bases line up with TRBD2. The J call may be in error: the DNA end matches TRBJ2-1 better. CDR1 is LGHDT, CDR2 YNNKEL, per germline (reference sequence). This CDR3 has 14 amino acids. CDR3 in amino acids: CASSQGLAGSEQFF. DNA of the CDR3: TGTGCCAGCAGCCAAGGTCTAGCGGGAAGTGAGCAGTTCTTC.

Ten or more counts support this clonotype. This chain connects TRBV20-1 to TRBJ1-4, with 8 bases aligning to TRBD1. There are 14 residues in the CDR3. CDR1 and CDR2 (germline): DFQATT, SNEGSKA (reference sequence). J lost 6 bases, V lost 2 bases, and 5 bases had no gene match. CDR3 DNA: TGCAGTGCTAGACAGGGGGCGCGGTATGAAAAACTGTTTTTT. Translation: CSARQGARYEKLFF.